The clone carrying this T cell receptor beta chain was seen only a few times. Its matching antigen is unknown. CDR1 SGHVS and CDR2 FNYEAQ come from the germline V gene. The CDR3 length is 16 residues. V was pared by 2 bases and J by 2 bases, with 13 bases between. These data are taken from a study of T cell repertoires in cytomegalovirus infection. Study information: Both recently identified HLA-C-restricted and well-studied HLA-B-restricted CMV epitopes were used in the study. Carrying CMV and the relevant HLA type showed in public TCR beta signatures.

One entry per CDR3 protein results from TCRdb running MiXCR on the reads. This sample has approximately 1,000,000 distinct CDR3 sequences, with roughly 31% found just once. Whole-study findings and limits: Within the response measured ex vivo, HLA-C-restricted CMV-specific TCR beta clonotypes were dominant. Pooled public TCR beta family frequency picked out CMV carriers with the relevant HLA.

The source material was cultured CD8+ T cells from PBMCs, sampled from culture after CMV antigen stimulation. The chain uses TRBV7-6 and TRBJ2-1; either TRBD1 or TRBD2 may fit D (5 bases each). The receptor's source is a human donor in good health (CMV status not recorded). Some clones in this sample may be carry-over from other donors' samples. In DNA form, the CDR3 reads TGTGCCAGCAGCTTATCGGGGCAGCGGACCTACAATGAGCAGTTCTTC. Its translation: CASSLSGQRTYNEQFF.